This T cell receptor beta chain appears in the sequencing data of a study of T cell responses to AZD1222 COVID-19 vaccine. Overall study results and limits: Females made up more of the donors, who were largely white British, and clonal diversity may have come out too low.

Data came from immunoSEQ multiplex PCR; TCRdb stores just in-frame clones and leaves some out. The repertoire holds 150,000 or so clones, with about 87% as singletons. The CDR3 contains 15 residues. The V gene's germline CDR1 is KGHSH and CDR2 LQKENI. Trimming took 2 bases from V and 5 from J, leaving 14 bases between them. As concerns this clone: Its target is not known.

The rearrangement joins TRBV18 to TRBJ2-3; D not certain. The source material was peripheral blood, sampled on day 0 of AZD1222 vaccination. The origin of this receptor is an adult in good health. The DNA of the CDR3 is TGTGCCAGCTCACCATGGGCTACCCAAGGAGATACGCAGTATTTT. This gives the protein CASSPWATQGDTQYF.